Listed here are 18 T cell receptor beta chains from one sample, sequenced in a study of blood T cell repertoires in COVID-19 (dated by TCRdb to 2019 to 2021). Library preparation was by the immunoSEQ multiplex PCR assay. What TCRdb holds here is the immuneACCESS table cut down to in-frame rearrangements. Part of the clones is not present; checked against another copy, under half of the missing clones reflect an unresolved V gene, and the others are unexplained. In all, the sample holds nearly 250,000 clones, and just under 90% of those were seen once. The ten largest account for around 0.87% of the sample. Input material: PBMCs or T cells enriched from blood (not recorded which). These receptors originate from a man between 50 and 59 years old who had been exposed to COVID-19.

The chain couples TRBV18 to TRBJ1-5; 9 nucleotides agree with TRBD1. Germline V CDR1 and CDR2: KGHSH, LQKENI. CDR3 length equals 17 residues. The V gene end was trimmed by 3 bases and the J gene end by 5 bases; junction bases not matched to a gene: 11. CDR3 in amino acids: CASSPVRPGQGYQPQHF. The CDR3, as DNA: TGTGCCAGCTCACCGGTTAGACCGGGACAGGGATATCAGCCCCAGCATTTT.

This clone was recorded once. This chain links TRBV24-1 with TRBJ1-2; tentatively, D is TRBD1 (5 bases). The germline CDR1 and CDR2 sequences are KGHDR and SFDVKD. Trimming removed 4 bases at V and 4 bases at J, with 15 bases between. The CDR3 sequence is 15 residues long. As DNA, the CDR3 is TGTGCCACCAGTGAACCACGGGGGGAGGTCTATGGCTACACCTTC. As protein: CATSEPRGEVYGYTF.

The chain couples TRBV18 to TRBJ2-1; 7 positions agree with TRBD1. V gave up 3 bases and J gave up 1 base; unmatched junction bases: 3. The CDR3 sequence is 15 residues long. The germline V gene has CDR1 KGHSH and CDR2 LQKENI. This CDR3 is CASSPGQVSYNEQFF. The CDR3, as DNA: TGTGCCAGCTCACCTGGACAGGTATCCTACAATGAGCAGTTCTTC.

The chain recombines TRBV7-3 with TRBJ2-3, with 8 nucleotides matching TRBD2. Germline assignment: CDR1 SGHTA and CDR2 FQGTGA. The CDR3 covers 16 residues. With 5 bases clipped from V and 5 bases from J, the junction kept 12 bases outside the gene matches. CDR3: CASSPTTGGPGDTQYF. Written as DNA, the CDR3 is TGTGCCAGCAGCCCAACGACGGGAGGGCCAGGAGATACGCAGTATTTT.

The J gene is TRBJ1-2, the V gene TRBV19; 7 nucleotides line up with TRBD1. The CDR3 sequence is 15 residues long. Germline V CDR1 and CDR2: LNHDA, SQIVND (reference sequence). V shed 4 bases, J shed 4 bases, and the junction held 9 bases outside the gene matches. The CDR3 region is CASSNTRGQVYGYTF. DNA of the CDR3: TGTGCCAGTAGTAATACAAGGGGGCAGGTCTATGGCTACACCTTC. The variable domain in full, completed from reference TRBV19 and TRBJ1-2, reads DGGITQSPKYLFRKEGQNVTLSCEQNLNHDAMYWYRQDPGQGLRLIYYSQIVNDFQKGDIAEGYSVSREKKESFPLTVTSAQKNPTAFYLCASSNTRGQVYGYTFGSGTRLTVV.

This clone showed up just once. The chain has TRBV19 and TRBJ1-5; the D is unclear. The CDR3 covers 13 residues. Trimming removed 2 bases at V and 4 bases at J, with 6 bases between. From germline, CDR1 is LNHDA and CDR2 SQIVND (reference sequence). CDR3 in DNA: TGTGCCAGTAGTATACTACTGAATCAGCCCCAGCATTTT. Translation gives CASSILLNQPQHF.

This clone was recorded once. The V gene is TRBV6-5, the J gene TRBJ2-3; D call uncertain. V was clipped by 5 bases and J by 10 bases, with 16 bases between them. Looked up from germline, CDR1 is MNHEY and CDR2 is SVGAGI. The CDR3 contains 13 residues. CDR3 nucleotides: TGTGCCAGCAGTCTGACACAGATGATGCCGCAGTATTTT. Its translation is CASSLTQMMPQYF.

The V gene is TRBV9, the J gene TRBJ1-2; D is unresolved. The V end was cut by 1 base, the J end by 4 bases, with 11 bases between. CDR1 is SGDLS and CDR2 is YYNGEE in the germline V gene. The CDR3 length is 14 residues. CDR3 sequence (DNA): TGTGCCAGCAGCGTACAGGCCGTGGGCTATGGCTACACCTTC. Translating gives CASSVQAVGYGYTF.

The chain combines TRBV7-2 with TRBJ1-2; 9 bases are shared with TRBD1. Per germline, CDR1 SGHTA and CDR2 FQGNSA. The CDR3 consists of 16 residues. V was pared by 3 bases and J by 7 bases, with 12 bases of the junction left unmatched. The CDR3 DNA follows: TGTGCCAGCAGCTTGGGGGCGCCGGGACAGGGTTTTGGCTACACCTTC. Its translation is CASSLGAPGQGFGYTF.

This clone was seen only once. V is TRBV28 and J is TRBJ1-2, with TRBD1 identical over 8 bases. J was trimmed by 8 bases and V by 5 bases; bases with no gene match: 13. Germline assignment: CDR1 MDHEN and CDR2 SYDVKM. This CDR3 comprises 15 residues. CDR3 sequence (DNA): TGTGCCAGCAGTCCTCCGCCGGGACAGGTTCGAGGCTACACCTTC. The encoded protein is CASSPPPGQVRGYTF.

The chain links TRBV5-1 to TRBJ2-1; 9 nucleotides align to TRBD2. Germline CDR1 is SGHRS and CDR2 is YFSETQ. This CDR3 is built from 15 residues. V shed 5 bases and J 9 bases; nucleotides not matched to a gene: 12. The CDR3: CASSSSGERGSEQFF. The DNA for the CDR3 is TGCGCCAGCAGTTCTAGCGGGGAAAGGGGCAGTGAGCAGTTCTTC.

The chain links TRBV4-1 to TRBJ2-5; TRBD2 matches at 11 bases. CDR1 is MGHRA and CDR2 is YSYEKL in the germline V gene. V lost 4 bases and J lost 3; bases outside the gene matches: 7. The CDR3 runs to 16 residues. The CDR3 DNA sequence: TGCGCCAGCAGCCTACTAGCGGGAGTATGGAAAGAGACCCAGTACTTC. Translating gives CASSLLAGVWKETQYF.

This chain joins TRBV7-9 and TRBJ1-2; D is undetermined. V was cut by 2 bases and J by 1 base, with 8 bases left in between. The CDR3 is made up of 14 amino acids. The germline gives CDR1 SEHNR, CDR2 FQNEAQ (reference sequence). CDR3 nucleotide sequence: TGTGCCAGCAGCTTAACGCAGTATAACTATGGCTACACCTTC. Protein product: CASSLTQYNYGYTF.

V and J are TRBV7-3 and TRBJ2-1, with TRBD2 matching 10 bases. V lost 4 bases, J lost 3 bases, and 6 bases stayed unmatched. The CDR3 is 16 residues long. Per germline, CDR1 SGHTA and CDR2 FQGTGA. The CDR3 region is CASSSSGGLYYNEQFF. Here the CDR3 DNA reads TGTGCCAGCAGCTCTAGCGGGGGCCTGTACTACAATGAGCAGTTCTTC.

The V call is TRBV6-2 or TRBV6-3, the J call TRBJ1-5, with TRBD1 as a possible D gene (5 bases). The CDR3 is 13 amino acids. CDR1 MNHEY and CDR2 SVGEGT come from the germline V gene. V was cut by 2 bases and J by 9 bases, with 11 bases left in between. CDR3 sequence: CASSYGAYGPQHF. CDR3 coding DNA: TGTGCCAGCAGTTACGGGGCTTACGGGCCCCAGCATTTT.

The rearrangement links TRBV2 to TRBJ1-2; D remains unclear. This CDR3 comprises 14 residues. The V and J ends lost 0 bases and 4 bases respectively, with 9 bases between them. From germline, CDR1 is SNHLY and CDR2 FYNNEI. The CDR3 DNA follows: TGTGCCAGCAGTGAAGCTGGAACAGTCTATGGCTACACCTTC. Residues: CASSEAGTVYGYTF. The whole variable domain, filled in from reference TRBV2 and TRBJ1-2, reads EPEVTQTPSHQVTQMGQEVILRCVPISNHLYFYWYRQILGQKVEFLVSFYNNEISEKSEIFDDQFSVERPDGSNFTLKIRSTKLEDSAMYFCASSEAGTVYGYTFGSGTRLTVV.

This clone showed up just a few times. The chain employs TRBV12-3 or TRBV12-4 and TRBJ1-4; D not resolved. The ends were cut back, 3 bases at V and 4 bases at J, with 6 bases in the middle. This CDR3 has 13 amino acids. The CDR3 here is CASSFRSNEKLFF. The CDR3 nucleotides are TGTGCCAGCAGTTTTCGGAGTAATGAAAAACTGTTTTTT.

As DNA, the CDR3 is TGTGCCAGCAGTTTATCAGTAGACAGGCGCCTGGGGGAGCAGTACTTC. This gives the protein CASSLSVDRRLGEQYF. This chain connects TRBV28 to TRBJ2-7; weak D call: TRBD1 (6 bases). V lost 1 base and J lost 7, with 20 bases in between. This CDR3 is 16 amino acids long. CDR1 is MDHEN, CDR2 SYDVKM, per germline.